What follows are 31 T cell receptor beta chains derived from one specimen sequenced in a study of T cell clonotyping in hematopoietic cell transplantation. Clones were read by immunoSEQ multiplex PCR, and TCRdb kept only the in-frame ones, dropping some. Of about 15,000 clones in the sample, 94% were seen once. This specimen consisted of PBMCs, obtained 30 days after allogeneic stem cell transplant. Every receptor here comes from a male patient aged 55 to 69 who had an allogeneic stem cell transplant from an unrelated donor, so the T cells may come from the graft donor. Some clones in this sample may be carry-over from other donors' samples.

The V and J genes are TRBV5-6 and TRBJ1-2, with D possibly being TRBD1 (5 bases). Germline V CDR1 and CDR2: SGHDT, YYEEEE. V lost 3 bases and J 2 bases, leaving 20 bases between the germline ends. This CDR3 comprises 17 residues. The CDR3 protein is CASSSGFRAWQNYGYTF. In DNA, the CDR3 is TGTGCCAGCAGCTCTGGGTTCAGGGCCTGGCAAAACTATGGCTACACCTTC. Based on the CDR3 plus reference TRBV5-6 and TRBJ1-2, the full variable domain is DAGVTQSPTHLIKTRGQQVTLRCSPKSGHDTVSWYQQALGQGPQFIFQYYEEEERQRGNFPDRFSGHQFPNYSSELNVNALLLGDSALYLCASSSGFRAWQNYGYTFGSGTRLTVV.

This chain connects TRBV5-6 to TRBJ1-2; D not resolved. CDR3 length: 14 residues. Germline V gene sequence: CDR1 SGHDT, CDR2 YYEEEE. V was trimmed by 0 bases and J by 2 bases, leaving 8 bases between them. The CDR3 DNA reads TGTGCCAGCAGCTTGGTGGTGCAGAACTATGGCTACACCTTC. It codes for CASSLVVQNYGYTF. The full variable domain, rest sourced from reference TRBV5-6 and TRBJ1-2, is DAGVTQSPTHLIKTRGQQVTLRCSPKSGHDTVSWYQQALGQGPQFIFQYYEEEERQRGNFPDRFSGHQFPNYSSELNVNALLLGDSALYLCASSLVVQNYGYTFGSGTRLTVV.

The chain carries TRBV25-1 and TRBJ2-1, with TRBD2 matching 7 bases. Germline trimming cut 5 bases from V and 8 bases from J; bases unmatched to any gene: 18. Per the germline V gene, CDR1 is MGHDK and CDR2 is SYGVNS. This CDR3 spans 17 amino acids. The CDR3 spells CASSSNPGTTKAHEQFF. In nucleotides, the CDR3 is TGTGCCAGCAGTTCGAATCCCGGGACTACAAAGGCCCATGAGCAGTTCTTC.

The chain links TRBV5-1 to TRBJ2-7; TRBD1 agrees at 7 bases. After removal of 0 bases from V and 3 bases from J, the junction contained 3 bases not matched to a gene. Germline V gene sequence: CDR1 SGHRS, CDR2 YFSETQ. The CDR3 has 14 residues. Written as DNA, the CDR3 is TGCGCCAGCAGCTTGGGACAGGGAAGCTACGAGCAGTACTTC. Protein sequence: CASSLGQGSYEQYF.

This clone occurred a few times. Additional DNA sequences in this sample encode the identical CDR3. The chain is built from TRBV6-5 and TRBJ1-1; D is perhaps TRBD1 (5 bases). The CDR3 sequence is 12 residues long. The germline CDR1 and CDR2 sequences are MNHEY and SVGAGI. V lost 3 bases and J 5 bases, leaving 7 bases between the germline ends. CDR3: CASSYGGTEAFF. The CDR3 DNA sequence: TGTGCCAGCAGTTATGGGGGGACTGAAGCTTTCTTT.

This chain connects TRBV5-4 to TRBJ2-7; D is unresolved. V shed 0 bases and J shed 7 bases, with 8 bases lying between them. CDR1 and CDR2 (germline): SGHNT, YYREEE (reference sequence). There are 12 residues in the CDR3. CDR3 sequence: CASSLGVGEQYF. Written as DNA, the CDR3 is TGTGCCAGCAGCTTGGGGGTGGGGGAGCAGTACTTC.

The gene calls are TRBV14 and TRBJ1-1, with D possibly matching TRBD1 (5 bases). Germline values: CDR1 SGHDN, CDR2 FVKESK. Trimming took 0 bases from V and 13 from J, leaving 12 bases between them. The CDR3 extends over 12 amino acids. The CDR3, as DNA: TGTGCCAGCAGCCAAGAACCGGGAAGGGGTTTCTTT. Translation gives CASSQEPGRGFF.

V and J are TRBV5-1 and TRBJ2-7; TRBD2 agrees at 9 bases. V lost 4 bases, J lost 2 bases, and 4 bases stayed unmatched. The CDR3 runs to 14 residues. CDR1 SGHRS and CDR2 YFSETQ come from the germline V gene. DNA of the CDR3: TGCGCCAGCAGCCCGACTAGCGGAACCTACGAGCAGTACTTC. It is translated as CASSPTSGTYEQYF.

The rearrangement uses TRBV19 and TRBJ2-1; tentatively, D is TRBD1 (6 bases). The germline V and J ends were trimmed by 5 bases and 5 bases, with 10 bases remaining between them. Germline loops: CDR1 LNHDA, CDR2 SQIVND (reference sequence). The CDR3 sequence is 13 residues long. CDR3 amino acids: CASSVTGNNEQFF. The CDR3 DNA reads TGTGCCAGTAGTGTCACAGGGAACAATGAGCAGTTCTTC.

The chain joins TRBV29-1 to TRBJ1-1; the D gene is possibly TRBD1 (5 bases). The CDR3 runs to 12 residues. V gave up 7 bases and J gave up 2 bases, with 11 bases separating them. CDR1 SQVTM and CDR2 ANQGSEA come from the germline V gene. As DNA, the CDR3 is TGCAGCGGAAAGGGGAGTAACACTGAAGCTTTCTTT. It translates to CSGKGSNTEAFF.

The CDR3 DNA reads as TGCAGCGTTGGAGGGGCCATGAACACTGAAGCTTTCTTT. It translates to CSVGGAMNTEAFF. The genes are TRBV29-1 and TRBJ1-1, with D possibly being TRBD1 (5 bases). Germline CDR1 is SQVTM and CDR2 is ANQGSEA. Trimming took off 4 bases at V and 0 bases at J, with 9 bases between the two ends. The CDR3 extends over 13 amino acids.

J is TRBJ2-1 and V is TRBV13; D may be TRBD1 or TRBD2 (6 bases each). The germline V and J ends were trimmed by 7 bases and 2 bases, with 12 bases remaining between them. Per the germline V gene, CDR1 is PRHDT and CDR2 is FYEKMQ (reference sequence). CDR3 size: 14 residues. The DNA of the CDR3 is TGTGCCAGCACCCAGGGGACTCCCTACAATGAGCAGTTCTTC. This translates into CASTQGTPYNEQFF. Based on the CDR3 plus reference TRBV13 and TRBJ2-1, the full variable domain is AAGVIQSPRHLIKEKRETATLKCYPIPRHDTVYWYQQGPGQDPQFLISFYEKMQSDKGSIPDRFSAQQFSDYHSELNMSSLELGDSALYFCASTQGTPYNEQFFGPGTRLTVL.

CDR3 nucleotides: TGCGCCAGCAGTGGGGGGAACTCTGGGGCCAACGTCCTGACTTTC. It codes for CASSGGNSGANVLTF. The chain recombines TRBV10-2 with TRBJ2-6, with D perhaps assigned TRBD1 or TRBD2 (5 bases each). This CDR3 contains 15 residues. CDR1 and CDR2 (germline): WSHSY, SAAADI. Trimming removed 4 bases from V and 0 bases from J, with 7 bases in between.

V is TRBV11-2 and J is TRBJ1-2; D unresolved. In germline, CDR1 is SGHAT, CDR2 FQNNGV. V shed 1 base and J shed 3 bases, with 15 bases lying between them. The CDR3 consists of 16 residues. In DNA, the CDR3 is TGTGCCAGCAGCTTAGTTCCGGGAGGAGGGTACTATGGCTACACCTTC. Its translation: CASSLVPGGGYYGYTF. Supplemented by reference TRBV11-2 and TRBJ1-2, the full variable domain reads EAGVAQSPRYKIIEKRQSVAFWCNPISGHATLYWYQQILGQGPKLLIQFQNNGVVDDSQLPKDRFSAERLKGVDSTLKIQPAKLEDSAVYLCASSLVPGGGYYGYTFGSGTRLTVV.

The chain couples TRBV6-5 to TRBJ2-1; 8 nucleotides agree with TRBD1. Germline assignment: CDR1 MNHEY and CDR2 SVGAGI. J was trimmed by 9 bases and V by 10 bases; bases with no gene match: 5. The CDR3 has 11 residues. In nucleotides, the CDR3 is TGTGCCACCGGACAGGGAGGTGAGCAGTTCTTC. Translating it yields CATGQGGEQFF.

This sequence joins TRBV29-1 and TRBJ1-2; 11 positions agree with TRBD1. This CDR3 has 13 residues. J gave up 2 bases and V 6 bases, and 2 bases lay outside the gene matches. The germline gives CDR1 SQVTM, CDR2 ANQGSEA. The CDR3 nucleotides are TGCAGCGTGGGGACAGGGGGAAACTATGGCTACACCTTC. Translating gives CSVGTGGNYGYTF.

J is TRBJ1-1 and V is TRBV6-5; D possibly corresponds to TRBD1 (6 bases). The CDR3 is 11 amino acids. The germline V and J ends were trimmed by 10 bases and 5 bases, with 11 bases remaining between them. The germline V gene encodes CDR1 MNHEY and CDR2 SVGAGI. CDR3 sequence (DNA): TGTGCCACACAGAGGGGGACTGAAGCTTTCTTT. Translated, it gives CATQRGTEAFF.

The chain has TRBV29-1 and TRBJ2-5; a possible D gene is TRBD2 (6 bases). The CDR3 runs to 11 residues. Germline V gene lookup returns CDR1 SQVTM and CDR2 ANQGSEA. The V end lost 8 bases, the J end lost 1 base, and 8 bases lay between the germline ends. CDR3 in DNA: TGCAGCACGGGGGTCCAAGAGACCCAGTACTTC. Its protein is CSTGVQETQYF.

The chain uses TRBV6-1 and TRBJ2-7; D ambiguous. The CDR3 loop spans 12 amino acids. Germline V gene data show CDR1 as MNHNS and CDR2 as SASEGT. Trimming shortened V by 5 bases and J by 3 bases, and 8 bases separated the two germline ends. CDR3 nucleotides: TGTGCCAGCAGTCGGACGGTCTACGAGCAGTACTTC. It codes for CASSRTVYEQYF.

The J gene is TRBJ2-3, the V gene TRBV30, with D possibly matching TRBD2 (7 bases). V lost 2 bases to trimming and J lost 6 bases, with 15 bases between them. Germline-derived CDR1 and CDR2 are GTSNPN and SVGIG (reference sequence). This CDR3 is built from 14 residues. The CDR3 DNA is TGTGCCTGGAGTAGGGGGGGCCCGCAGGATACGCAGTATTTT. It is translated as CAWSRGGPQDTQYF.

V is TRBV4-1 and J is TRBJ2-3; possibly TRBD2 for D (6 bases). Trimming shortened V by 2 bases and J by 2 bases, and 11 bases separated the two germline ends. This CDR3 is built from 15 residues. CDR1 and CDR2 (germline): MGHRA, YSYEKL. This chain's CDR3 is CASSQPLAITDTQYF. For the CDR3, the DNA is TGCGCCAGCAGCCAACCCCTAGCGATCACAGATACGCAGTATTTT.

This rearrangement joins TRBV4-2 to TRBJ1-6, with a possible D match to TRBD1 (6 bases). Germline lookup yields CDR1 LGHNA and CDR2 YNFKEQ. The CDR3 has 15 residues. V lost 1 base and J 9 bases, leaving 13 bases between the germline ends. CDR3 sequence: CASSQGGGRGSPLHF. The CDR3 coding sequence is TGTGCCAGCAGCCAAGGCGGGGGGCGCGGTTCACCCCTCCACTTT.

V and J are TRBV27 and TRBJ1-1, with D tentatively TRBD1 (6 bases). Germline V gene lookup returns CDR1 MNHEY and CDR2 SMNVEV (reference sequence). The CDR3 sequence is 13 residues long. V was shortened by 2 bases and J by 10 bases, with 14 bases between the two germline ends. The CDR3 nucleotides are TGTGCCAGCAGTTTAAACTCCGGGGGCTCAGCTTTCTTT. It encodes CASSLNSGGSAFF.

This chain links TRBV20-1 with TRBJ1-1; D remains ambiguous. Germline V lookup: CDR1 DFQATT, CDR2 SNEGSKA (reference sequence). Trimming left V 8 bases short and J 0 bases short, with 7 bases between. CDR3 length: 11 amino acids. The CDR3 loop reads CSSDMNTEAFF. The CDR3 nucleotides read TGCAGTTCCGACATGAACACTGAAGCTTTCTTT.

The V and J genes are TRBV7-2 and TRBJ1-6; TRBD1 agrees at 8 bases. The V gene's germline CDR1 is SGHTA and CDR2 FQGNSA. Trimming removed 4 bases from V and 9 bases from J; junction bases left unmatched: 8. The CDR3 is made up of 15 amino acids. CDR3 nucleotide sequence: TGTGCCAGCAGCTCAGATACAGGGGGTGGTTCACCCCTCCACTTT. This encodes CASSSDTGGGSPLHF. The entire variable domain, with the rest obtained from reference TRBV7-2 and TRBJ1-6, is as follows: GAGVSQSPSNKVTEKGKDVELRCDPISGHTALYWYRQSLGQGLEFLIYFQGNSAPDKSGLPSDRFSAERTGGSVSTLTIQRTQQEDSAVYLCASSSDTGGGSPLHFGNGTRLTVT.

The chain combines TRBV29-1 with TRBJ1-1, with TRBD1 matching over 8 bases. Germline trimming cut 4 bases from V and 11 bases from J; bases unmatched to any gene: 6. Germline V CDR1 and CDR2: SQVTM, ANQGSEA. The CDR3 contains 11 residues. CDR3 bases: TGCAGCGTTGGAATTACAGGGGGTGCTTTCTTT. This translates into CSVGITGGAFF.

The chain joins TRBV2 to TRBJ2-3; possible D gene TRBD1, 7 bases. CDR3 length equals 16 residues. V lost 3 bases and J 0 bases, leaving 13 bases between the germline ends. Germline V gives CDR1 SNHLY, CDR2 FYNNEI. Here the CDR3 reads CASSDAGQSSTDTQYF. The CDR3 DNA follows: TGTGCCAGCAGTGACGCGGGACAGAGTAGCACAGATACGCAGTATTTT.

J is TRBJ1-3 and V is TRBV4-3; the D gene is possibly TRBD1 (6 bases). Trimming took 4 bases from V and 0 from J, leaving 16 bases between them. Germline-derived CDR1 and CDR2 are LGHNA and YSLEER. The CDR3 spans 17 residues. CDR3 in amino acids: CASSLITGMSSGNTIYF. For the CDR3, the DNA is TGCGCCAGCAGCCTCATTACAGGGATGAGCTCTGGAAACACCATATATTTT.

The chain employs TRBV5-1 and TRBJ1-3, with D hard to call. Trimming took 8 bases from V and 0 from J, leaving 9 bases between them. The CDR3 totals 13 residues. Germline V lookup: CDR1 SGHRS, CDR2 YFSETQ. The CDR3 bases are TGCGCCAGTTCAGTCAACTCTGGAAACACCATATATTTT. Translation: CASSVNSGNTIYF.

The V gene is TRBV19, the J gene TRBJ1-5, with 7 bases lining up with TRBD1. This CDR3 has 14 residues. V lost 3 bases to trimming and J lost 2 bases; unmatched junction nucleotides: 1. Germline CDR1 and CDR2: LNHDA and SQIVND (reference sequence). The CDR3 is CASSIDRGNQPQHF. The CDR3 DNA reads as TGTGCCAGTAGTATCGACAGGGGCAATCAGCCCCAGCATTTT.

This clone was detected only once. The chain joins TRBV5-4 to TRBJ2-2; D not certain. V was trimmed by 5 bases and J by 7 bases, leaving 12 bases between them. The CDR3 sequence is 13 residues long. Germline V lookup: CDR1 SGHNT, CDR2 YYREEE (reference sequence). CDR3 sequence: CASSWVSGGELFF. The CDR3 DNA reads as TGTGCCAGCAGTTGGGTTTCGGGCGGGGAGCTGTTTTTT.